This is a list of T cell receptor beta chains from one sample in a study of patients and donors after allogeneic stem cell transplantation. TCRdb called the RT-PCR reads again in MiXCR, with one record for every CDR3 protein. The data show approximately 160,000 distinct CDR3 sequences, roughly 30% seen once. Sequencing used blood, either unsorted or a sorted T cell fraction (not recorded which). The receptors derive from a human donor who was either an allogeneic HSCT recipient or a stem cell or donor lymphocyte infusion donor (not recorded which). It is not recorded whose cells these are; they may come from a transplant donor. Both conserved end residues are part of each CDR3. A D gene is named only where the DNA matches it firmly. Size is omitted from some rows. Given values are once, few, many or a class for expanded clones.

CDR3 length,V gene,D gene,clone size,J gene,CDR3 DNA,CDR3 protein
17,TRBV7-2,TRBD2,once,TRBJ2-3,TGTGCCAGCAGCTTATCCCAGCGGGAGGGCCTGGCAGATACGCAGTATTTT,CASSLSQREGLADTQYF
18,TRBV29-1,TRBD2,-,TRBJ2-3,TGCAGCGTTGAAGATATGACTAGCGGGAGGGCCCGGGGAGATACGCAGTATTTT,CSVEDMTSGRARGDTQYF
13,TRBV20-1,-,-,TRBJ1-6,TGCAGTGCTACCGGGACTTTAAATTCACCCCTCCACTTT,CSATGTLNSPLHF
15,TRBV20-1,TRBD2,-,TRBJ2-1,TGCAGTGCCCCGGACCCCAGCGGGAGGGCCTGGGAGCAGTTCTTC,CSAPDPSGRAWEQFF
15,TRBV7-9,-,few,TRBJ2-7,TGTGCCAGCAGCCTATTTGGGGCAGGGATCTACGAGCAGTACTTC,CASSLFGAGIYEQYF
17,TRBV16,-,few,TRBJ2-7,TGTGCCAGCAGCCAATCTGCCGGGAGAGGCTCCTCCTACGAGCAGTACTTC,CASSQSAGRGSSYEQYF
15,TRBV18,-,-,TRBJ1-1,TGTGCCAGCTCACCCGTCGACAGTTGGAACACTGAAGCTTTCTTT,CASSPVDSWNTEAFF
12,TRBV20-1,TRBD1,once,TRBJ2-7,TGCAGTGCTCGGACAGGGATCTCCGAGCAGTACTTC,CSARTGISEQYF
12,TRBV7-2,-,few,TRBJ2-3,TGTGCCAGCAGCTTAGGCCCAGATACGCAGTATTTT,CASSLGPDTQYF
13,TRBV27,TRBD1,-,TRBJ1-4,TGTGCCAGCAGTCATCGGACAGGGGAAAAACTGTTTTTT,CASSHRTGEKLFF
15,TRBV27,TRBD2,-,TRBJ2-3,TGTGCCAGCAGTTTATGGGAGGGGAACACAGATACGCAGTATTTT,CASSLWEGNTDTQYF
12,TRBV30,-,-,TRBJ1-4,TGTGCCTGGAGTAATAGTAATGAAAAACTGTTTTTT,CAWSNSNEKLFF
13,TRBV6-5,-,few,TRBJ1-1,TGTGCCAGCAGTTACTCGAGGAACACTGAAGCTTTCTTT,CASSYSRNTEAFF
14,TRBV24-1,TRBD1,-,TRBJ2-3,TGTGCCACCAGTGCCGCGAACAGGGGGGATACGCAGTATTTT,CATSAANRGDTQYF
18,TRBV12-5,TRBD2,-,TRBJ2-1,TGTGCTAGTGCCCCCACCGTCGGGGGGATGAGCTCCTACAATGAGCAGTTCTTC,CASAPTVGGMSSYNEQFF
17,TRBV7-8,TRBD2,-,TRBJ2-7,TGTGCCAGCAGCTTAGGGGCGGGGACTAGCGGTGCCTACGAGCAGTACTTC,CASSLGAGTSGAYEQYF
14,TRBV10-1,-,-,TRBJ2-5,TGCGCCAGCAGTGAACGAATGGCTGAAGAGACCCAGTACTTC,CASSERMAEETQYF
12,TRBV3-1,-,-,TRBJ2-5,TGTGCCAGCAGCCAGTCCCAACGGGCCCAGTACTTC,CASSQSQRAQYF
16,TRBV20-1,-,few,TRBJ2-7,TGCAGTGCTAGAGATGGGCAAGGGACCTCCCTATACGAGCAGTACTTC,CSARDGQGTSLYEQYF
15,TRBV12-3/TRBV12-4,-,-,TRBJ2-1,TGTGCCAGCAGTTTTGCGCTGCCAAACTACAATGAGCAGTTCTTC,CASSFALPNYNEQFF
15,TRBV10-1,-,many,TRBJ1-1,TGCGCCAGCAGTGAAGCCCAGGAGATGAACACTGAAGCTTTCTTT,CASSEAQEMNTEAFF
13,TRBV29-1,TRBD2,-,TRBJ2-5,TGCAGCGTTCACACTAGCGCTCAAGAGACCCAGTACTTC,CSVHTSAQETQYF
15,TRBV6-5,-,-,TRBJ1-6,TGTGCCAGCAGTTACTCGAGGCAGGGAAATTCACCCCTCCACTTT,CASSYSRQGNSPLHF
12,TRBV12-3/TRBV12-4,-,few,TRBJ2-3,TGTGCCAGCAGTCTCCCGTTCGATACGCAGTATTTT,CASSLPFDTQYF